One and the same sample provided the 25 T cell receptor beta chains below, sequenced in a study of shared clonotypes between healthy human individuals. Clones were sequenced by immunoSEQ multiplex PCR, and TCRdb holds only the in-frame ones, with some missing. Counted here are fewer than 850,000 clones, about 97% occurring once; the ten biggest clones make up less than 0.25%. Terminally differentiated effector memory CD45RA+ cells were excluded from the naive CD8 cells, which were CD45RO-negative and positively selected for CCR7. Sequenced input: naive CD8+ T cells sorted from blood. The receptors shown here come from a man aged 25 to 45 in good health.

The rearrangement joins TRBV28 to TRBJ2-7; 8 bases fit TRBD1. The CDR3 contains 17 residues. CDR1 is MDHEN and CDR2 is SYDVKM in the germline V gene. Trimming removed 5 bases from V and 4 bases from J; junction bases left unmatched: 16. Written as DNA, the CDR3 is TGTGCCAGCAGTCCGGCAGGGGGCGCGAATTTGGGTTACGAGCAGTACTTC. Its translation: CASSPAGGANLGYEQYF.

This clone was detected only once. Here the CDR3 reads CASSQDFPSTEQYF. CDR3 sequence (DNA): TGCGCCAGCAGCCAAGATTTCCCTAGCACCGAGCAGTACTTC. The chain joins TRBV4-3 to TRBJ2-7; a weak D match, TRBD2 (5 bases). The length of the CDR3 is 14 residues. CDR1 and CDR2 from the germline V gene are LGHNA and YSLEER. The ends were cut back, 0 bases at V and 6 bases at J, with 12 bases in the middle.

The gene calls are TRBV14 and TRBJ2-2; D gene ambiguous. Deletions cut 0 bases from V and 0 bases from J, with 8 bases between. From germline, CDR1 is SGHDN and CDR2 FVKESK. The CDR3 is 16 amino acids. This CDR3 is CASSQDNTANTGELFF. In nucleotides, the CDR3 is TGTGCCAGCAGCCAAGATAATACAGCGAACACCGGGGAGCTGTTTTTT.

The CDR3 sequence: CASSLVRDSLPYEQYF. The CDR3, as DNA: TGTGCCAGCAGCTTGGTTCGGGACAGTTTACCCTACGAGCAGTACTTC. This chain uses TRBV5-4 with TRBJ2-7, with 7 nucleotides matching TRBD1. V shed 0 bases, J shed 2 bases, and the junction held 8 bases outside the gene matches. The length of the CDR3 is 16 residues. Germline lookup yields CDR1 SGHNT and CDR2 YYREEE (reference sequence).

This rearrangement joins TRBV7-9 to TRBJ2-7; 8 nucleotides agree with TRBD1. V gave up 4 bases and J gave up 2 bases; unmatched junction bases: 10. This CDR3 contains 16 residues. Germline lookup yields CDR1 SEHNR and CDR2 FQNEAQ (reference sequence). CDR3 sequence (DNA): TGTGCCAGCAGCTCCCTATCCTCGGACAGGGCCTACGAGCAGTACTTC. Translated, it gives CASSSLSSDRAYEQYF.

The V and J genes are TRBV7-9 and TRBJ1-2; TRBD1 aligns across 7 bases. V dropped 4 bases and J dropped 4; count of bases not matched to a gene: 6. The CDR3 extends over 14 amino acids. The germline gives CDR1 SEHNR, CDR2 FQNEAQ (reference sequence). In DNA, the CDR3 is TGTGCCAGCAGCTCCGGGACAGAACCCTATGGCTACACCTTC. As protein: CASSSGTEPYGYTF.

The genes are TRBV6-6 and TRBJ2-2, with 8 bases matching TRBD1. Germline CDR1 and CDR2: MNHNY and SVGAGI (reference sequence). Unmatched junction bases numbered 5, after V lost 4 bases and J lost 4 bases. This CDR3 is built from 15 residues. The CDR3 spells CASSSRTGSTGELFF. In DNA form, the CDR3 reads TGTGCCAGCAGTTCAAGGACAGGGAGCACCGGGGAGCTGTTTTTT.

V is TRBV28 and J is TRBJ2-3; the D gene is possibly TRBD1 (7 bases). This CDR3 is 16 amino acids long. The V gene's germline CDR1 is MDHEN and CDR2 SYDVKM. V was cut by 7 bases and J by 2 bases, with 19 bases left in between. This chain's CDR3 is CASTEEGGQLTDTQYF. CDR3 in DNA: TGTGCCAGCACCGAAGAGGGGGGACAGCTCACAGATACGCAGTATTTT.

The CDR3 is CASSEVQGGGYTF. CDR3 coding DNA: TGCGCCAGCAGTGAGGTGCAGGGAGGTGGCTACACCTTC. The J gene is TRBJ1-2, the V gene TRBV10-2, with D possibly matching TRBD1 (5 bases). CDR1 and CDR2 from the germline V gene are WSHSY and SAAADI. Trimming shortened V by 2 bases and J by 7 bases, and 11 bases separated the two germline ends. This CDR3 comprises 13 residues.

The chain has TRBV7-9 and TRBJ2-7, with 7 bases fitting TRBD2. The trim removed 8 bases at V and 0 bases at J, leaving 13 bases unmatched. CDR3 length: 16 amino acids. The germline gives CDR1 SEHNR, CDR2 FQNEAQ (reference sequence). The CDR3 nucleotides are TGTGCCAGCGCGTCCCCACTGGCTAGCGGCTCCTACGAGCAGTACTTC. Its translation: CASASPLASGSYEQYF.

The chain has TRBV11-2 and TRBJ2-1, with D unresolved. Germline values: CDR1 SGHAT, CDR2 FQNNGV. V was cut by 5 bases and J by 7 bases, with 9 bases left in between. There are 12 residues in the CDR3. Here the CDR3 reads CASSQFGNEQFF. CDR3 in DNA: TGTGCCAGCAGCCAGTTCGGGAATGAGCAGTTCTTC.

This chain connects TRBV6-5 to TRBJ2-7; D may match TRBD1 or TRBD2 (5 bases each). V was shortened by 2 bases and J by 6 bases, with 14 bases between the two germline ends. Looked up from germline, CDR1 is MNHEY and CDR2 is SVGAGI. There are 14 residues in the CDR3. In DNA, the CDR3 is TGTGCCAGCAGTTACCCGGGACGGCTCCGCGAGCAGTACTTC. It codes for CASSYPGRLREQYF.

This rearrangement joins TRBV29-1 to TRBJ2-5, with D perhaps TRBD2 (7 bases). Per the germline V gene, CDR1 is SQVTM and CDR2 is ANQGSEA. Trimming took 5 bases from V and 5 from J, leaving 18 bases between them. CDR3 size: 14 residues. The CDR3 loop is CSVNGLGGGETQYF. The CDR3 nucleotides read TGCAGCGTTAATGGTTTAGGGGGAGGGGAGACCCAGTACTTC.

The rearrangement links TRBV28 to TRBJ2-7, with D unclear. The CDR3 has 15 amino acids. CDR1 and CDR2 from the germline V gene are MDHEN and SYDVKM. The germline V and J ends were trimmed by 6 bases and 3 bases, with 18 bases remaining between them. The CDR3 DNA reads as TGTGCCAGCAGCACATTCGGGCAGGTGGGCTACGAGCAGTACTTC. Translation: CASSTFGQVGYEQYF. Based on the CDR3 plus reference TRBV28 and TRBJ2-7, the full variable domain is DVKVTQSSRYLVKRTGEKVFLECVQDMDHENMFWYRQDPGLGLRLIYFSYDVKMKEKGDIPEGYSVSREKKERFSLILESASTNQTSMYLCASSTFGQVGYEQYFGPGTRLTVT.

The chain links TRBV27 to TRBJ2-3; the match to TRBD2 covers 13 bases. Per the germline V gene, CDR1 is MNHEY and CDR2 is SMNVEV (reference sequence). V shed 4 bases and J 2 bases; nucleotides not matched to a gene: 9. This CDR3 contains 18 residues. The CDR3 loop reads CASSWTLTSGGNTDTQYF. CDR3 nucleotides: TGTGCCAGCAGTTGGACACTGACTAGCGGGGGGAACACAGATACGCAGTATTTT.

The J gene is TRBJ2-1, the V gene TRBV20-1; no clear D. V lost 0 bases, J lost 5 bases, and 2 bases lay in between. From germline, CDR1 is DFQATT and CDR2 SNEGSKA (reference sequence). The CDR3 is 11 amino acids. In nucleotides, the CDR3 is TGCAGTGCTAGAGAGGACAATGAGCAGTTCTTC. Amino acids: CSAREDNEQFF.

V usage is TRBV30 and J usage is TRBJ2-1; D is undetermined. The CDR3 loop spans 14 amino acids. Germline V gene data show CDR1 as GTSNPN and CDR2 as SVGIG (reference sequence). The V end was cut by 1 base, the J end by 0 bases, with 7 bases between. The CDR3 DNA reads TGTGCCTGGAGTGCCCTTAACTCCTACAATGAGCAGTTCTTC. Residues: CAWSALNSYNEQFF.

The chain recombines TRBV29-1 with TRBJ2-6; 9 bases agree with TRBD1. V lost 4 bases to trimming and J lost 7 bases; unmatched junction nucleotides: 5. The germline V gene encodes CDR1 SQVTM and CDR2 ANQGSEA. The CDR3 spans 14 residues. The CDR3 loop reads CSVAGDREANVLTF. The CDR3 DNA is TGCAGCGTTGCCGGGGACAGGGAAGCCAACGTCCTGACTTTC.

The gene calls are TRBV29-1 and TRBJ1-3; D unresolved. The CDR3 spans 13 residues. V dropped 1 base and J dropped 0 bases, with 4 bases sitting between them. The V gene's germline CDR1 is SQVTM and CDR2 ANQGSEA. CDR3 coding DNA: TGCAGCGTTGAAGCGGCCTCTGGAAACACCATATATTTT. Residues: CSVEAASGNTIYF. The whole variable domain, filled in from reference TRBV29-1 and TRBJ1-3, reads SAVISQKPSRDICQRGTSLTIQCQVDSQVTMMFWYRQQPGQSLTLIATANQGSEATYESGFVIDKFPISRPNLTFSTLTVSNMSPEDSSIYLCSVEAASGNTIYFGEGSWLTVV.

V is TRBV28 and J is TRBJ2-1, with unresolved D. CDR1 is MDHEN and CDR2 is SYDVKM in the germline V gene. Deletions cut 6 bases from V and 4 bases from J, with 19 bases between. There are 16 residues in the CDR3. For the CDR3, the DNA is TGTGCCAGCAGCCCCCCTTTGACCCCGCCTTACAATGAGCAGTTCTTC. This translates into CASSPPLTPPYNEQFF. Drawing the rest from reference TRBV28 and TRBJ2-1, the complete variable domain is DVKVTQSSRYLVKRTGEKVFLECVQDMDHENMFWYRQDPGLGLRLIYFSYDVKMKEKGDIPEGYSVSREKKERFSLILESASTNQTSMYLCASSPPLTPPYNEQFFGPGTRLTVL.

Regarding this clone: In the same sample, other DNA sequences code for this CDR3. V and J are TRBV5-6 and TRBJ2-7; no definite D call. V lost 4 bases and J 3 bases, leaving 5 bases between the germline ends. This CDR3 has 11 amino acids. Germline V gene lookup returns CDR1 SGHDT and CDR2 YYEEEE. CDR3 protein: CASSLDYEQYF. CDR3 nucleotide sequence: TGTGCCAGCAGCCTGGACTACGAGCAGTACTTC.

V gene TRBV5-4 combines with J gene TRBJ2-7; 10 positions match TRBD2. The J segment lost 7 bases and the V segment lost 2 bases, leaving 6 bases of the junction unmatched. Per germline, CDR1 SGHNT and CDR2 YYREEE (reference sequence). CDR3 length: 14 amino acids. CDR3 sequence (DNA): TGTGCCAGCAGCTTATCAGCGGGAGGGCCTGAGCAGTACTTC. The encoded protein is CASSLSAGGPEQYF.

The chain carries TRBV9 and TRBJ2-7, with D unclear. Trimming left V 4 bases short and J 4 bases short, with 15 bases between. The CDR3 extends over 14 amino acids. Per the germline V gene, CDR1 is SGDLS and CDR2 is YYNGEE. The CDR3 sequence is CASSFSWGGYEQYF. The CDR3 region has the DNA TGTGCCAGCAGCTTCTCTTGGGGTGGGTACGAGCAGTACTTC.

This chain uses TRBV14 with TRBJ2-7; D could derive from TRBD1 or TRBD2 (5 bases each). CDR3 size: 17 residues. Germline V gene sequence: CDR1 SGHDN, CDR2 FVKESK. V was pared by 1 base and J by 5 bases, with 21 bases between. The CDR3 reads CASSQVRTGTPRDEQYF. CDR3 sequence (DNA): TGTGCCAGCAGCCAAGTTAGAACCGGGACCCCGAGGGACGAGCAGTACTTC.

This clone is a singleton in its sample. The DNA for the CDR3 is TGTGCCAGCAGCCAAGATAGCGGTGTCTCGCGTCAATTGGGCTACACCTTC. Protein product: CASSQDSGVSRQLGYTF. The rearrangement joins TRBV14 to TRBJ1-2, with D hard to call. V lost 0 bases and J lost 8, with 22 bases in between. The CDR3 is made up of 17 amino acids. Germline lookup yields CDR1 SGHDN and CDR2 FVKESK.